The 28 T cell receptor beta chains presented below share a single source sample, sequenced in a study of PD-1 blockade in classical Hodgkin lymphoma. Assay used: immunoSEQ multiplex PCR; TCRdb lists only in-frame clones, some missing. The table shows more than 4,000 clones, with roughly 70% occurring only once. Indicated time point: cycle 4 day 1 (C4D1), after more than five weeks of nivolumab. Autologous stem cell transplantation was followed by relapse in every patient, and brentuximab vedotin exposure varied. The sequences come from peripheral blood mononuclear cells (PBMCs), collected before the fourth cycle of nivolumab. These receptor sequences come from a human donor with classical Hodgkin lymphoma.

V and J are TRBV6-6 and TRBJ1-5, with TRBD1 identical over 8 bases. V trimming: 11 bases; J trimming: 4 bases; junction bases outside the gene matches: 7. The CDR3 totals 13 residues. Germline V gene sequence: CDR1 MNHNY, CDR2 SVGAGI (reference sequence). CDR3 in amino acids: CAGKDRENQPQHF. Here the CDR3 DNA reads TGTGCCGGAAAGGACAGGGAAAATCAGCCCCAGCATTTT.

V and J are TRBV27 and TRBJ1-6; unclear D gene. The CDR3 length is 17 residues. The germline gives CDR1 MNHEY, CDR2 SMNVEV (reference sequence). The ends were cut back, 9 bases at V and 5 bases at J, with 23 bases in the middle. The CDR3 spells CARQFMDGAEDNSPLHF. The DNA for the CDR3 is TGTGCCAGACAGTTTATGGATGGTGCAGAGGATAATTCACCCCTCCACTTT.

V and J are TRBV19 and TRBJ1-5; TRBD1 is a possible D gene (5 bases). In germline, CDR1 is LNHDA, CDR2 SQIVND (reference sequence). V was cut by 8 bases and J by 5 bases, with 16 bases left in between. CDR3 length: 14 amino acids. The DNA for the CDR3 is TGTGCCAGTTGGGGGAGACAGAACCATCAGCCCCAGCATTTT. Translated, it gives CASWGRQNHQPQHF.

The CDR3 is CASSNHLTSRYNEQFF. CDR3 DNA sequence: TGTGCCAGCAGCAATCACCTGACTAGCAGATACAATGAGCAGTTCTTC. This chain joins TRBV21-1 and TRBJ2-1; whether TRBD2, the table's D call, matches the DNA was not checked. TRBV21-1 is given as a pseudogene. The CDR3 consists of 16 residues.

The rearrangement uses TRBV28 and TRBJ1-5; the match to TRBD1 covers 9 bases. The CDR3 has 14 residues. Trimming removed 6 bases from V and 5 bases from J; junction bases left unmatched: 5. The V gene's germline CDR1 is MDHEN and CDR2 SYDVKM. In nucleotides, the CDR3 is TGTGCCAGCAGCACGGGACAGGGTTATCAGCCCCAGCATTTT. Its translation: CASSTGQGYQPQHF.

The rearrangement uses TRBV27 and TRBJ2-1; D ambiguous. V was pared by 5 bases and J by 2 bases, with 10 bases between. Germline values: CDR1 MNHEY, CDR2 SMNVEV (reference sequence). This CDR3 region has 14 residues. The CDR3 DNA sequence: TGTGCCAGCAGTCCCCGGACGGCCTACAATGAGCAGTTCTTC. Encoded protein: CASSPRTAYNEQFF.

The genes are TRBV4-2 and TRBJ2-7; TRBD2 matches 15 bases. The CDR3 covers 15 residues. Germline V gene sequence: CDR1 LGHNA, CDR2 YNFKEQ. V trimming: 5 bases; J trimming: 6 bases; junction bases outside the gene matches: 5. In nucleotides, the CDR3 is TGTGCCAGCAGCGGACTAGCGGGAGGGCCGGTCGAGCAGTACTTC. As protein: CASSGLAGGPVEQYF.

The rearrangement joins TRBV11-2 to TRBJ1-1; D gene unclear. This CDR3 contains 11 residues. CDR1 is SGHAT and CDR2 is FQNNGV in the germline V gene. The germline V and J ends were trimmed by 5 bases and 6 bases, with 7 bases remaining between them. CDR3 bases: TGTGCCAGCAGCGCCAGTCCTGAAGCTTTCTTT. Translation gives CASSASPEAFF. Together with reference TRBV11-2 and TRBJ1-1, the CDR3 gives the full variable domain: EAGVAQSPRYKIIEKRQSVAFWCNPISGHATLYWYQQILGQGPKLLIQFQNNGVVDDSQLPKDRFSAERLKGVDSTLKIQPAKLEDSAVYLCASSASPEAFFGQGTRLTVV.

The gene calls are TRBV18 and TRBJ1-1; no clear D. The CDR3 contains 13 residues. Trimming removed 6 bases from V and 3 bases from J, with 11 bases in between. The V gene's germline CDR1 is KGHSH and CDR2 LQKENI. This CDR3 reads CASSLNRDTEAFF. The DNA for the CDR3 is TGTGCCAGCTCGCTTAACAGAGACACTGAAGCTTTCTTT.

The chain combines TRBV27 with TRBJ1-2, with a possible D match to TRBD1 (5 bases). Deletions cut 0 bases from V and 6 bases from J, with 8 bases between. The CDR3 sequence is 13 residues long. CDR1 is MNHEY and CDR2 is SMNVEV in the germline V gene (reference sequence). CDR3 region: CASSLSWGHGYTF. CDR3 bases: TGTGCCAGCAGTTTATCTTGGGGCCATGGCTACACCTTC.

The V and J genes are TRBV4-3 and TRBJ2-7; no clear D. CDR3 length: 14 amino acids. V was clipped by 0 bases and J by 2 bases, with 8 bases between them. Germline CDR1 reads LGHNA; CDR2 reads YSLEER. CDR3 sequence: CASSQEYFAYEQYF. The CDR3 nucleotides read TGCGCCAGCAGCCAAGAGTACTTTGCCTACGAGCAGTACTTC.

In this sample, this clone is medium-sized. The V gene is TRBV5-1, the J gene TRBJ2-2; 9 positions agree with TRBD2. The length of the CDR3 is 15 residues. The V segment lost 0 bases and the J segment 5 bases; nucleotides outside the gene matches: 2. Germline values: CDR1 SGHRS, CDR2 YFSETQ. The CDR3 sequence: CASSLASGITGELFF. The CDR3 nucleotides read TGCGCCAGCAGCTTGGCTAGCGGGATAACCGGGGAGCTGTTTTTT.

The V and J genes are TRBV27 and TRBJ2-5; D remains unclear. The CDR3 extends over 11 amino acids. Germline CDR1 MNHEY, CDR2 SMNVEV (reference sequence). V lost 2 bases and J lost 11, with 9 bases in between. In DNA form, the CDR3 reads TGTGCCAGCAGTTTAGGACCCACACAGTACTTC. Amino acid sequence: CASSLGPTQYF.

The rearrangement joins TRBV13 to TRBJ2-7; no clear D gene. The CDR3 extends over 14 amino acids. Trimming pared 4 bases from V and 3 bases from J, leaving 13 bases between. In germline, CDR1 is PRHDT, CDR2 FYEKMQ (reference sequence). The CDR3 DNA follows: TGTGCCAGCAGCTCCAAAGGAGAGAACTACGAGCAGTACTTC. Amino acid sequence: CASSSKGENYEQYF.

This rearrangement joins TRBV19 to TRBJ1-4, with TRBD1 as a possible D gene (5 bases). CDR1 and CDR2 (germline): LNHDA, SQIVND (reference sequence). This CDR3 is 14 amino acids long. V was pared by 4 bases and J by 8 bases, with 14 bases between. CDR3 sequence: CASSNGHPSEKLFF. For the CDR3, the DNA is TGTGCCAGTAGTAATGGACATCCCAGCGAAAAACTGTTTTTT.

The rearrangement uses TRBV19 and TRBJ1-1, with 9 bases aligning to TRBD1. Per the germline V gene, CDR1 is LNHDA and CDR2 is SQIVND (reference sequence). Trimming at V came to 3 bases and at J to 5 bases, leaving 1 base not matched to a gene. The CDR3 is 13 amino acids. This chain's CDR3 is CASSMGQGTEAFF. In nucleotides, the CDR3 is TGTGCCAGTAGTATGGGACAGGGAACTGAAGCTTTCTTT.

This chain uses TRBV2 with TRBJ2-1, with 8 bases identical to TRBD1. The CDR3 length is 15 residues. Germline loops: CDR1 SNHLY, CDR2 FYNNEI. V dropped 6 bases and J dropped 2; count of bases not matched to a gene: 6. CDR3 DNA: TGTGCCAGCAGGAAGGCAGGGGGCGCCTACAATGAGCAGTTCTTC. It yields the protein CASRKAGGAYNEQFF.

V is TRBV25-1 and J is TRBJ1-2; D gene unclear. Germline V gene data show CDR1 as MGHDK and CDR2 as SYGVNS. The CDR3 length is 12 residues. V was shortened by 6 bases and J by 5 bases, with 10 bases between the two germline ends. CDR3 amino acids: CASRGLEYGYTF. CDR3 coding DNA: TGTGCCAGCAGGGGTCTAGAGTATGGCTACACCTTC.

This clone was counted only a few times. The CDR3 here is CASSTRLAGGKYEQYF. DNA for the CDR3: TGTGCCAGCAGCACGAGACTAGCGGGAGGGAAATACGAGCAGTACTTC. The J gene is TRBJ2-7, the V gene TRBV5-6; 14 nucleotides match TRBD2. The CDR3 sequence is 16 residues long. CDR1 is SGHDT and CDR2 is YYEEEE in the germline V gene. J lost 4 bases, V lost 4 bases, and 7 bases had no gene match.

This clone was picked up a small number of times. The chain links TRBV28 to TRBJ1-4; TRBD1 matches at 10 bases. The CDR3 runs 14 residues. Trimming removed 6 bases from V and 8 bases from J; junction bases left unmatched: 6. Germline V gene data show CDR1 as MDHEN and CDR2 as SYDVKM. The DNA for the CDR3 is TGTGCCAGCAGGGTACCGGGACAGGGGGAAAAACTGTTTTTT. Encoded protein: CASRVPGQGEKLFF.

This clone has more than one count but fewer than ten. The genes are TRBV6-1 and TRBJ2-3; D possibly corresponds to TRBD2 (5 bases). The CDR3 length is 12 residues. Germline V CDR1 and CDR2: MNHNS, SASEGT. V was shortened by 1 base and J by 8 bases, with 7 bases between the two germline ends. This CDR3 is CASSEGGITQYF. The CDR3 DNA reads TGTGCCAGCAGTGAAGGAGGGATTACGCAGTATTTT.

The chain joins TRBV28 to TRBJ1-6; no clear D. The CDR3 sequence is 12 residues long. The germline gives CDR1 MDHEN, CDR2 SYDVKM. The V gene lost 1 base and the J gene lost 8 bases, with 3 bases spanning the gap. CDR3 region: CASSLFDSPLHF. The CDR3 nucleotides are TGTGCCAGCAGTTTATTCGATTCACCCCTCCACTTT.

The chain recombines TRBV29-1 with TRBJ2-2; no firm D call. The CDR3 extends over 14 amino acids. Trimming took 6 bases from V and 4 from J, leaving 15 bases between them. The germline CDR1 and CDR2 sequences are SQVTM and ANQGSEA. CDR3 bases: TGCAGCGTCCCCTCCCTGCGATTCACCGGGGAGCTGTTTTTT. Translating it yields CSVPSLRFTGELFF.

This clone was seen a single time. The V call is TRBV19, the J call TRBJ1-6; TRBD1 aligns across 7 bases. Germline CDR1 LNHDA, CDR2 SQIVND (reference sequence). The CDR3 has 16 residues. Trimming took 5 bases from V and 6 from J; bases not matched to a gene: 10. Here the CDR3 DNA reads TGTGCCAGTAGTTACCGGGACAGAAGGATTAATTCACCCCTCCACTTT. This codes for CASSYRDRRINSPLHF.

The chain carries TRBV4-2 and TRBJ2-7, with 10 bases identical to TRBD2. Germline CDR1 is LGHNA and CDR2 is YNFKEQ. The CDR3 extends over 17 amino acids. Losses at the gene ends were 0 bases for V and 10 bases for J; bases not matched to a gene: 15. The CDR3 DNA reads TGTGCCAGCAGCCAAGACCTACTAGCGGGGCCCTACACGAAACAGTACTTC. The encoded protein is CASSQDLLAGPYTKQYF.

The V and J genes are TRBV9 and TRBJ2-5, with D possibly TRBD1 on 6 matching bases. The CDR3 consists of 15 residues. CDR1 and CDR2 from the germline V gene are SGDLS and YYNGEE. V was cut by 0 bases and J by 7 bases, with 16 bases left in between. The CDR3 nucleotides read TGTGCCAGCAGCGTAGACGGGACAAACTTTAGGACCCAGTACTTC. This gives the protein CASSVDGTNFRTQYF.

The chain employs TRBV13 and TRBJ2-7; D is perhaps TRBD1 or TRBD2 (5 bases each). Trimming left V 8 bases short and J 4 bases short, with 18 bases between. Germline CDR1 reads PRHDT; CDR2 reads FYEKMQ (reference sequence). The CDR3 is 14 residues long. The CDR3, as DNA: TGTGCCAGCCGCTACGGGGCAGGAGCTTACGAGCAGTACTTC. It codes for CASRYGAGAYEQYF.

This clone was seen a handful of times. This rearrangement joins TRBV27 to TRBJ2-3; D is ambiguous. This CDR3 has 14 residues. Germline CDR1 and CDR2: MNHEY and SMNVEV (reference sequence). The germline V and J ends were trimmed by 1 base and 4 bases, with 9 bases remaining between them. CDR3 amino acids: CASSLFGKADTQYF. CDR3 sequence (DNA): TGTGCCAGCAGTTTATTCGGAAAGGCAGATACGCAGTATTTT.